The present T cell receptor beta chain was sequenced within a study of OX40 agonist ivuxolimab in advanced cancers. Study results and caveats: No determination was made of the antigen specificity of the expanded peripheral T cells. Clonal expansion from baseline to week 6 occurred in both CD4+ and CD8+ T cells.

The repertoire was sequenced with immunoSEQ multiplex PCR; TCRdb's copy has only in-frame clones and lacks some. The sample holds some 74,000 clones, 70% to 90% seen once. The germline gives CDR1 KGHSH, CDR2 LQKENI. This CDR3 has 15 residues. After removal of 2 bases from V and 5 bases from J, the junction contained 3 bases not matched to a gene. Note on this clone: Its antigen remains unknown.

This receptor was identified in an adult with an advanced solid tumor such as melanoma, head and neck, liver or kidney cancer. The rearrangement uses TRBV18 and TRBJ2-1; 10 bases map to TRBD2. The sequenced sample was CD4+ or CD8+ T cells sorted from blood, obtained in a trial of the OX40 agonist ivuxolimab. This CDR3 is CASSPSLAGDNEQFF. CDR3 in DNA: TGTGCCAGCTCACCAAGTCTAGCGGGAGACAATGAGCAGTTCTTC. The full variable domain, completed using reference TRBV18 and TRBJ2-1, is NAGVMQNPRHLVRRRGQEARLRCSPMKGHSHVYWYRQLPEEGLKFMVYLQKENIIDESGMPKERFSAEFPKEGPSILRIQQVVRGDSAAYFCASSPSLAGDNEQFFGPGTRLTVL.